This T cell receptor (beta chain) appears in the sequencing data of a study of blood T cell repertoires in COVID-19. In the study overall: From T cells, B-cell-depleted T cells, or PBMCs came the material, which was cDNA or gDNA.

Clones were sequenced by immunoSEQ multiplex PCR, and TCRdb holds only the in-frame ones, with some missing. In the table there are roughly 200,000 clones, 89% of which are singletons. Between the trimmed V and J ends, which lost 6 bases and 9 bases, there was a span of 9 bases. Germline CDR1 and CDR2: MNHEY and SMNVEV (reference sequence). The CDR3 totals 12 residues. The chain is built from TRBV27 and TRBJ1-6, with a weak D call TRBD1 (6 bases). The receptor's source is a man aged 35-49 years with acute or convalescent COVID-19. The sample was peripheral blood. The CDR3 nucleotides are TGTGCCAGCAGCCGCAGGGGTTCACCCCTCCACTTT. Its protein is CASSRRGSPLHF.